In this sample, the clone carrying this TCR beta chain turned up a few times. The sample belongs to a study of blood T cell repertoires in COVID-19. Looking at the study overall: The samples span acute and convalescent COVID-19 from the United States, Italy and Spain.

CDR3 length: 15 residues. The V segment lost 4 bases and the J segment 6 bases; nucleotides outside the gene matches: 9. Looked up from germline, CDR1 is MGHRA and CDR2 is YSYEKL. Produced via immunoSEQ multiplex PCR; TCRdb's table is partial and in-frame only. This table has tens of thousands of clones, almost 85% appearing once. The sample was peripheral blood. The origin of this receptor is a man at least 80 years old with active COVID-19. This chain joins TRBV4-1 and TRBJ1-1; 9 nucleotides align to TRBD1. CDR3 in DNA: TGCGCCAGCAGCCTGGGACAGGGATTTTTATCTGAAGCTTTCTTT. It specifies CASSLGQGFLSEAFF.